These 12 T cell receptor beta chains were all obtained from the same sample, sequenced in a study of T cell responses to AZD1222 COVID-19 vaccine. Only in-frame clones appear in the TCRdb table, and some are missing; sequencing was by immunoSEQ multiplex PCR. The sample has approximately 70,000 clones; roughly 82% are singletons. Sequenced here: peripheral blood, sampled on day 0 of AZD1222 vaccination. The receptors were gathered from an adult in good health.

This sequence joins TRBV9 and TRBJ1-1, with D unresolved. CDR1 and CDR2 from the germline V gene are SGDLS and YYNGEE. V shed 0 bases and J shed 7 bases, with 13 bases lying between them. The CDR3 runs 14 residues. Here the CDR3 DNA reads TGTGCCAGCAGCGTAGAACAGACAATTAGTGAAGCTTTCTTT. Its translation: CASSVEQTISEAFF.

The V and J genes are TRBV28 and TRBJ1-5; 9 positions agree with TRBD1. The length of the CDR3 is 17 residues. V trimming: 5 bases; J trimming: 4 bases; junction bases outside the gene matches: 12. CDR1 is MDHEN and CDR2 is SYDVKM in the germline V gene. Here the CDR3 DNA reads TGTGCCAGCAGTGCCCAGGGCCGGGACAGGGCGAATCAGCCCCAGCATTTT. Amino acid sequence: CASSAQGRDRANQPQHF.

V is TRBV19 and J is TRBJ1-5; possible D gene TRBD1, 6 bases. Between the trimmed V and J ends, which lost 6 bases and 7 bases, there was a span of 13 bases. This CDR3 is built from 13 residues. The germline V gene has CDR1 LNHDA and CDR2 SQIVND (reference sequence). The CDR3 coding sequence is TGTGCCAGTAGCGAACAGGGTGAGCAGCCCCAGCATTTT. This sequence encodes CASSEQGEQPQHF.

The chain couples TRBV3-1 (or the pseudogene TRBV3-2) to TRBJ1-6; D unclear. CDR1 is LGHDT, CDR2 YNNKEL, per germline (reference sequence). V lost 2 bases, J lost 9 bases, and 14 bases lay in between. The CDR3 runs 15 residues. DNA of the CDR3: TGTGCCAGCAGCCAAAGAAGGGAAGGGAGTTCACCCCTCCACTTT. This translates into CASSQRREGSSPLHF.

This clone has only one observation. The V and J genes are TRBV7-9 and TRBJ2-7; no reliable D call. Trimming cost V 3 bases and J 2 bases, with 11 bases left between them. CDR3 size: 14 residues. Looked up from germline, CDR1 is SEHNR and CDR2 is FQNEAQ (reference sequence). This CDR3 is CASSFPGGPYEQYF. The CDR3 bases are TGTGCCAGCAGCTTTCCCGGCGGCCCCTACGAGCAGTACTTC.

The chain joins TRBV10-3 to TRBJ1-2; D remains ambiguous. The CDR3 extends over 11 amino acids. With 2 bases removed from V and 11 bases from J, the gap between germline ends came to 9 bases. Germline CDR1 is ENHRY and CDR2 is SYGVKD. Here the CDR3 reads CAISEGALYTF. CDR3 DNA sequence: TGTGCCATCAGTGAGGGTGCCTTATACACCTTC.

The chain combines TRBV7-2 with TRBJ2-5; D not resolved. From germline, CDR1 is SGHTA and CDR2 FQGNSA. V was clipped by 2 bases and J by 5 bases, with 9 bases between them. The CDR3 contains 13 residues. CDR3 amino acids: CASSLFGWETQYF. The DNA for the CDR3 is TGTGCCAGCAGCTTATTCGGTTGGGAGACCCAGTACTTC.

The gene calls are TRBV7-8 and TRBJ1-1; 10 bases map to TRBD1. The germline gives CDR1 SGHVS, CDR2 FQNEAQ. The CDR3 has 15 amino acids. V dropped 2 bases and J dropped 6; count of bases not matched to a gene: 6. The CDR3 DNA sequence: TGTGCCAGCAGCTTAAGGGGACAGGGGACTTCTGAAGCTTTCTTT. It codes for CASSLRGQGTSEAFF. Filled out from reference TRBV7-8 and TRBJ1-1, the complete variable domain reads GAGVSQSPRYKVAKRGQDVALRCDPISGHVSLFWYQQALGQGPEFLTYFQNEAQLDKSGLPSDRFFAERPEGSVSTLKIQRTQQEDSAVYLCASSLRGQGTSEAFFGQGTRLTVV.

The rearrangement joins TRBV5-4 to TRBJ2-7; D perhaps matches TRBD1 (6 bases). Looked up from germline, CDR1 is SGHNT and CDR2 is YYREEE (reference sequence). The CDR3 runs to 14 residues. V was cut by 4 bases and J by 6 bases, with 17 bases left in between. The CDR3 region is CASSLSGHLGEQYF. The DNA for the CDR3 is TGTGCCAGCAGCCTCTCGGGACACCTCGGCGAGCAGTACTTC.

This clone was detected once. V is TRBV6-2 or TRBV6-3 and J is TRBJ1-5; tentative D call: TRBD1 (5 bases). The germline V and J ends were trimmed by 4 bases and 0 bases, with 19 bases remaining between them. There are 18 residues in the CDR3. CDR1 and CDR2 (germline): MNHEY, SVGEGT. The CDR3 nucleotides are TGTGCCAGCAGTTTGCGACAGTCAGCCGCCTATAGCAATCAGCCCCAGCATTTT. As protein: CASSLRQSAAYSNQPQHF.

CDR3 nucleotides: TGTGCCAGCAGCGTTTCCCCCGGGACGAACACTGAAGCTTTCTTT. Translating gives CASSVSPGTNTEAFF. The rearrangement joins TRBV9 to TRBJ1-1; the D gene is possibly TRBD1 (5 bases). V was shortened by 2 bases and J by 1 base, with 12 bases between the two germline ends. Germline lookup yields CDR1 SGDLS and CDR2 YYNGEE. The CDR3 is 15 residues long.

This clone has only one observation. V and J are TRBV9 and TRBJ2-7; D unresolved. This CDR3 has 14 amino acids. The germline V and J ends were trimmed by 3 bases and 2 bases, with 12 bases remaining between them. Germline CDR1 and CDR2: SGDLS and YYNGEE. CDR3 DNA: TGTGCCAGCAGCGCGTTCCACGGCCCCTACGAGCAGTACTTC. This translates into CASSAFHGPYEQYF.